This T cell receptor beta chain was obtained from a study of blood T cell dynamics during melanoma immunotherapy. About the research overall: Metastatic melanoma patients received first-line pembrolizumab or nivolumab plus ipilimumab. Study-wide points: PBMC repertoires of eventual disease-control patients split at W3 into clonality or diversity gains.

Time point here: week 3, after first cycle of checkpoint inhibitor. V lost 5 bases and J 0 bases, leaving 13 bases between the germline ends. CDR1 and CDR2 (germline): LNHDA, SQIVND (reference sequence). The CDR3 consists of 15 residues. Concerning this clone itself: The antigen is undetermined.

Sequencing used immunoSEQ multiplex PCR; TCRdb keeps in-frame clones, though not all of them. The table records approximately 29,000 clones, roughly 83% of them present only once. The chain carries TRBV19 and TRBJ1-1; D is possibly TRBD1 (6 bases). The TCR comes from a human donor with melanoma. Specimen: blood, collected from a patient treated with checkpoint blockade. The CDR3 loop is CASSPRQALNTEAFF. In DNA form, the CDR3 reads TGTGCCAGTAGTCCCCGACAGGCGTTGAACACTGAAGCTTTCTTT.